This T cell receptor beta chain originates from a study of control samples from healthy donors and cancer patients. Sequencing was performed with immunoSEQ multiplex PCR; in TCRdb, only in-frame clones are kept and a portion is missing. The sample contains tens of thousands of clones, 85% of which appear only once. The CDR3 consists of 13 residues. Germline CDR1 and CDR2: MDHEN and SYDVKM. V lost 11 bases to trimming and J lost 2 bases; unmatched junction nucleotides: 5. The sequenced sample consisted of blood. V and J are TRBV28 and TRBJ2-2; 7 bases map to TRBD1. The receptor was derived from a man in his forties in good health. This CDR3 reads CAGRDRNTGELFF. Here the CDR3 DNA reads TGTGCCGGCCGGGACAGAAACACCGGGGAGCTGTTTTTT.